The text below deals with one T cell receptor (beta chain). These data belong to a study of blood T cell repertoires in COVID-19. Study-level background: Whether acute or convalescent, the COVID-19 samples came from the United States, Italy and Spain.

Produced via immunoSEQ multiplex PCR; TCRdb's table is partial and in-frame only. The sample lists about 48,000 clones, around 83% occurring once. Individuals drawn from around 25 US areas were roughly 18 to 89 years old. Each participant's cohort was designated according to participant-reported clinical history. Sequencing was carried out using PBMCs or T cells enriched from blood (not recorded which). The sequence came from a woman in her forties or fifties who had recovered from COVID-19.

CDR3 coding DNA: TGTGCCAGCAGTTACGGGGGTAGAGAGACCCAGTACTTC. It translates to CASSYGGRETQYF. V gene TRBV28 combines with J gene TRBJ2-5, with D perhaps matching TRBD2 (6 bases). Trimming shortened V by 4 bases and J by 4 bases, and 10 bases separated the two germline ends. CDR1 is MDHEN and CDR2 is SYDVKM in the germline V gene. This CDR3 region has 13 residues.